This TCR beta chain was sequenced during a study of blood T cell repertoires in COVID-19. Study background: Some COVID-19 samples were acute and others convalescent; all came from the United States, Italy and Spain. The analysed material was cDNA or gDNA that came from T cells, B-cell-depleted T cells, or PBMCs.

The repertoire was sequenced with immunoSEQ multiplex PCR; TCRdb's copy has only in-frame clones and lacks some. This table has under 300,000 clones, around 85% appearing once. Germline loops: CDR1 LGHDT, CDR2 YNNKEL (reference sequence). The length of the CDR3 is 14 residues. V trimming: 4 bases; J trimming: 8 bases; junction bases outside the gene matches: 1. This clone was recorded many times. This TCR came from a woman in her 70s with acute or convalescent COVID-19. The gene calls are TRBV3-1 (or the pseudogene TRBV3-2) and TRBJ2-3; TRBD2 agrees at 15 bases. The sequencing sample was made of peripheral blood. Here the CDR3 reads CASSPGLAGGTQYF. CDR3 sequence (DNA): TGTGCCAGCAGCCCGGGACTAGCGGGGGGTACGCAGTATTTT.